This TCR beta chain was captured in a study of cytomegalovirus exposure and HLA in healthy donors. It was with 60 Vbeta and 13 Jbeta primers that the PCR ran. Profiling relied on immunoSEQ multiplex PCR, and the TCRdb table lists in-frame clones only, not all of them. The table shows about 120,000 clones, with about 68% occurring only once. Germline CDR1 and CDR2: LGHNA and YSLEER. V shed 8 bases and J 1 base; nucleotides not matched to a gene: 5. This CDR3 is 14 amino acids long. Only a few counts were recorded for this clone. The specimen sequenced was PBMCs. The chain carries TRBV4-3 and TRBJ2-1, with 7 bases aligning to TRBD2. The sequence was obtained from a woman aged 40 to 50 in good health and CMV-seropositive. CDR3 coding DNA: TGCGCCAGCGGGGGGGGACTATCCTACAATGAGCAGTTCTTC. Protein sequence: CASGGGLSYNEQFF.